This note documents a single T cell receptor (beta chain) sequence. This entry is derived from a study of blood T cell repertoires in COVID-19. Per the germline V gene, CDR1 is SQVTM and CDR2 is ANQGSEA. V was pared by 1 base and J by 5 bases, with 7 bases between. The CDR3 consists of 12 residues. Original data processing: Estimated nucleated cell counts came from reference gene primer amplification. TCRdb keeps only in-frame clones here, not all; method: immunoSEQ multiplex PCR. D and trimming were read from the DNA, whereas the V and J calls and clone size are those reported in that table. The sample holds roughly 97,000 clones, 70% to 85% seen once.

Sequencing was performed on peripheral blood. This sequence joins TRBV29-1 and TRBJ2-3, with D possibly TRBD1 on 5 matching bases. This TCR was recovered from a man in his 70s with acute or convalescent COVID-19. The CDR3 spells CSVEAGLDTQYF. The DNA for the CDR3 is TGCAGCGTTGAAGCAGGGTTAGATACGCAGTATTTT.